This T cell receptor (beta chain) comes out of a study of T cell responses to AZD1222 COVID-19 vaccine. Measured with immunoSEQ multiplex PCR; TCRdb has only the in-frame clones, and not every one. The table has 100,000 or so clones, 90% seen once. Of note for this clone: Its target is unknown.

Study-wide points: Possibly, clonal diversity was underestimated; donors were largely white British and included more females.

Trimming took off 9 bases at V and 4 bases at J, with 7 bases between the two ends. Per the germline V gene, CDR1 is LNHDA and CDR2 is SQIVND (reference sequence). The CDR3 is 11 amino acids. The chain carries TRBV19 and TRBJ1-3; D call uncertain. This specimen consisted of peripheral blood, obtained on day 0 of AZD1222 vaccination. The clonotype comes from an adult in good health. This CDR3 reads CASQLGNTIYF. The DNA for the CDR3 is TGTGCCAGCCAATTAGGAAACACCATATATTTT.